Sequencing of this T cell receptor (beta chain) was carried out in a study of sequential checkpoint blockade in melanoma. Study context: First-line arms were nivolumab then ipilimumab, or the reverse, randomized 1:1.

Treatment given: randomized to nivolumab then ipilimumab (arm A) or the reverse (arm B). DNA-damaging chemotherapy had not been given to any patient beforehand. PBMC sorting kept live CD3+CD8+ cells without CD19 or CD56. Trimming shortened V by 0 bases and J by 6 bases, and 10 bases separated the two germline ends. Per the germline V gene, CDR1 is SGDLS and CDR2 is YYNGEE. The CDR3 spans 13 residues. This table comes from immunoSEQ multiplex PCR, and its TCRdb copy is limited to in-frame clones, with some not included. Among about 18,000 clones listed, 50% to 65% were seen once. This clone was observed a few times.

Sequenced material: CD8+ T cells sorted from blood (inferred from file names), taken from a patient given nivolumab and ipilimumab in sequence. The receptor was isolated from a human donor with melanoma. This chain uses TRBV9 with TRBJ2-7; D might be TRBD1 (5 bases). CDR3 protein: CASSVATGAEQYF. CDR3 bases: TGTGCCAGCAGCGTAGCTACTGGGGCCGAGCAGTACTTC.